Sequencing of this T cell receptor (beta chain) was carried out in a study of blood T cell repertoires in COVID-19. The data were produced by immunoSEQ multiplex PCR, yet TCRdb's version contains in-frame clones alone and is incomplete. The table includes around 200,000 clones, around 80% detected once. Trimming took 8 bases from V and 1 from J, leaving 11 bases between them. Germline CDR1 MNHEY, CDR2 SMNVEV (reference sequence). The CDR3 sequence is 13 residues long. The origin of this receptor is a woman aged 40 to 49 with acute COVID-19. The chain joins TRBV27 to TRBJ1-2, with D possibly TRBD1 on 5 matching bases. The sample consisted of PBMCs or T cells enriched from blood (not recorded which). The CDR3 sequence: CASGNRFNYGYTF. CDR3 in DNA: TGTGCCAGCGGAAACAGGTTTAACTATGGCTACACCTTC.